These 24 T cell receptor beta chains were all obtained from the same sample, sequenced in a study of OX40 agonist ivuxolimab in advanced cancers. Clones were sequenced by immunoSEQ multiplex PCR, and TCRdb holds only the in-frame ones, with some missing. The sample consists of about 90,000 clones, under 95% of them appearing once. The starting material was CD4+ or CD8+ T cells sorted from blood, obtained in a trial of the OX40 agonist ivuxolimab. These receptors were collected from an adult with an advanced solid tumor such as melanoma, head and neck, liver or kidney cancer.

Here the CDR3 DNA reads TGCGCCAGCAGTGAGTCGGTTCTAGCGGGAGTGTATGAGCAGTTCTTC. Its protein product is CASSESVLAGVYEQFF. This rearrangement joins TRBV10-2 to TRBJ2-1; 10 bases fit TRBD2. CDR1 and CDR2 from the germline V gene are WSHSY and SAAADI. The CDR3 is made up of 16 amino acids. V trimming: 0 bases; J trimming: 8 bases; junction bases outside the gene matches: 7.

J is TRBJ1-5 and V is TRBV30, with D perhaps matching TRBD1 (5 bases). The length of the CDR3 is 14 residues. From germline, CDR1 is GTSNPN and CDR2 SVGIG (reference sequence). The V gene lost 2 bases and the J gene lost 7 bases, with 15 bases spanning the gap. This chain's CDR3 is CAWSTSGGNQPQHF. CDR3 nucleotide sequence: TGTGCCTGGAGTACCTCGGGGGGGAACCAGCCCCAGCATTTT.

This clone was seen more than once but under ten times. The chain recombines TRBV2 with TRBJ1-5; 11 nucleotides line up with TRBD1. V was pared by 6 bases and J by 6 bases, with 1 base of the junction left unmatched. The CDR3 has 13 residues. The V gene's germline CDR1 is SNHLY and CDR2 FYNNEI. CDR3 amino acids: CASRGTGGQPQHF. DNA of the CDR3: TGTGCCAGCAGAGGGACAGGGGGTCAGCCCCAGCATTTT.

The chain carries TRBV7-8 and TRBJ2-3; D is uncertain. The CDR3 is 14 amino acids. Trimming stripped 1 base from V and 5 bases from J, with 10 bases between. Germline V gene data show CDR1 as SGHVS and CDR2 as FQNEAQ. The CDR3 coding sequence is TGTGCCAGCAGCTTAGGTCCCACGGGAGATACGCAGTATTTT. This encodes CASSLGPTGDTQYF.

The chain has TRBV5-1 and TRBJ2-5; D gene unclear. The CDR3 is made up of 14 amino acids. V lost 0 bases, J lost 7 bases, and 13 bases lay in between. Germline V gene data show CDR1 as SGHRS and CDR2 as YFSETQ. As DNA, the CDR3 is TGCGCCAGCAGCTTGGGGGCCTCCCCGAGGACCCAGTACTTC. Amino acid sequence: CASSLGASPRTQYF.

This sequence joins TRBV7-2 and TRBJ2-7; TRBD1 aligns across 7 bases. This CDR3 has 14 amino acids. The J segment lost 3 bases and the V segment lost 2 bases, leaving 4 bases of the junction unmatched. Germline V gives CDR1 SGHTA, CDR2 FQGNSA. CDR3 region: CASSLSQGYYEQYF. As DNA, the CDR3 is TGTGCCAGCAGCTTATCACAGGGGTACTACGAGCAGTACTTC.

This chain connects TRBV5-1 to TRBJ2-1; 10 nucleotides line up with TRBD2. Germline CDR1 reads SGHRS; CDR2 reads YFSETQ. V trimming: 5 bases; J trimming: 8 bases; junction bases outside the gene matches: 10. The CDR3 length is 15 residues. The CDR3 region has the DNA TGCGCCAGCAGTAGGAGCGGGAGGGCCGGGGATGAGCAGTTCTTC. Its translation is CASSRSGRAGDEQFF.

The chain couples TRBV7-9 to TRBJ1-5, with D perhaps TRBD1 (6 bases). Between the trimmed V and J ends, which lost 7 bases and 0 bases, there was a span of 25 bases. The CDR3 is made up of 19 amino acids. Germline lookup yields CDR1 SEHNR and CDR2 FQNEAQ (reference sequence). The CDR3 spells CASTPKTPDRPYSNQPQHF. The CDR3 nucleotides are TGTGCCAGCACTCCAAAAACACCTGACAGGCCTTATAGCAATCAGCCCCAGCATTTT.

The V gene is TRBV7-8, the J gene TRBJ1-1, with D hard to call. The CDR3 extends over 14 amino acids. Germline lookup yields CDR1 SGHVS and CDR2 FQNEAQ. Between the trimmed V and J ends, which lost 7 bases and 0 bases, there was a span of 12 bases. The CDR3 sequence: CASIAKAVNTEAFF. The CDR3, as DNA: TGTGCCAGCATCGCGAAGGCTGTGAACACTGAAGCTTTCTTT.

The chain recombines TRBV18 with TRBJ1-4; D is uncertain. Trimming cost V 3 bases and J 5 bases, with 4 bases left between them. The CDR3 length is 12 residues. Germline V gene lookup returns CDR1 KGHSH and CDR2 LQKENI. DNA for the CDR3: TGTGCCAGCTCACCGATGAATGAAAAACTGTTTTTT. It specifies CASSPMNEKLFF.

This clone was seen only once. The chain joins TRBV28 to TRBJ2-7; unclear D gene. The CDR3 is 14 residues long. The germline gives CDR1 MDHEN, CDR2 SYDVKM. V lost 3 bases and J 6 bases, leaving 15 bases between the germline ends. CDR3 in amino acids: CASSFRSSGGEQYF. CDR3 coding DNA: TGTGCCAGCAGTTTCCGGTCCTCGGGCGGCGAGCAGTACTTC.

This clone has a single count. The chain recombines TRBV28 with TRBJ2-7; D remains ambiguous. V was clipped by 7 bases and J by 4 bases, with 14 bases between them. This CDR3 comprises 13 residues. Germline V lookup: CDR1 MDHEN, CDR2 SYDVKM. The CDR3 sequence is CASKGSTMYEQYF. In DNA, the CDR3 is TGTGCCAGCAAGGGCAGTACTATGTACGAGCAGTACTTC.

This clone came up once. The CDR3 sequence is CASSGGTSGPYEQYF. CDR3 DNA sequence: TGTGCCAGCAGCGGGGGGACTAGCGGCCCCTACGAGCAGTACTTC. The rearrangement joins TRBV9 to TRBJ2-7; 11 bases are shared with TRBD2. This CDR3 is 15 amino acids long. Germline values: CDR1 SGDLS, CDR2 YYNGEE. V dropped 3 bases and J dropped 2; count of bases not matched to a gene: 4.

The chain links TRBV4-3 to TRBJ2-4; 14 bases are shared with TRBD2. The germline V gene has CDR1 LGHNA and CDR2 YSLEER. The V gene end was trimmed by 4 bases and the J gene end by 8 bases; junction bases not matched to a gene: 13. The CDR3 has 18 amino acids. DNA of the CDR3: TGCGCCAGCAGCCGCAGACCGGGACTAGCGGGAGTGATGGACATTCAGTACTTC. It encodes CASSRRPGLAGVMDIQYF.

The chain employs TRBV11-2 and TRBJ2-3; D not certain. Trimming stripped 4 bases from V and 0 bases from J, with 11 bases between. The CDR3 is made up of 15 amino acids. Germline lookup yields CDR1 SGHAT and CDR2 FQNNGV. In DNA form, the CDR3 reads TGTGCCAGCAGCTACCGGAAACCTAGCACAGATACGCAGTATTTT. It yields the protein CASSYRKPSTDTQYF.

The rearrangement links TRBV2 to TRBJ2-1; 8 bases agree with TRBD1. The J segment lost 8 bases and the V segment lost 3 bases, leaving 9 bases of the junction unmatched. The CDR3 sequence is 15 residues long. Germline V CDR1 and CDR2: SNHLY, FYNNEI. The CDR3 DNA follows: TGTGCCAGCAGTGAGAGGGCAGGGGGCTTCGATGAGCAGTTCTTC. Translating gives CASSERAGGFDEQFF.

V gene TRBV23-1 combines with J gene TRBJ2-7; D unresolved. TRBV23-1 is treated as an ORF (open reading frame) with a function not yet certain. V lost 3 bases to trimming and J lost 5 bases, with 2 bases between them. The CDR3 has 10 residues. The DNA for the CDR3 is TGCGCCAGCAGTCAGAACGAGCAGTACTTC. Its translation: CASSQNEQYF.

The chain links TRBV5-4 to TRBJ1-1; no clear D. The germline V gene has CDR1 SGHNT and CDR2 YYREEE (reference sequence). There are 14 residues in the CDR3. The germline V and J ends were trimmed by 0 bases and 1 base, with 7 bases remaining between them. The CDR3 protein is CASSLGGKNTEAFF. DNA for the CDR3: TGTGCCAGCAGCTTGGGCGGTAAGAACACTGAAGCTTTCTTT.

The chain combines TRBV7-7 with TRBJ2-1; 9 bases match TRBD2. CDR1 and CDR2 from the germline V gene are SSHAT and FNYEAQ (reference sequence). The length of the CDR3 is 15 residues. J was trimmed by 4 bases and V by 4 bases; bases with no gene match: 5. In nucleotides, the CDR3 is TGTGCCAGCAGCTCGGGACTAGCAGGATACAATGAGCAGTTCTTC. The encoded protein is CASSSGLAGYNEQFF.

The J gene is TRBJ2-3, the V gene TRBV19, with D unclear. V was trimmed by 9 bases and J by 4 bases, leaving 14 bases between them. The CDR3 runs to 13 residues. Per germline, CDR1 LNHDA and CDR2 SQIVND (reference sequence). The CDR3 DNA sequence: TGTGCCAGCCTCAGCGCAGGCGCAGATACGCAGTATTTT. Translating it yields CASLSAGADTQYF.

The gene calls are TRBV11-2 and TRBJ2-7; 12 bases agree with TRBD2. CDR1 and CDR2 from the germline V gene are SGHAT and FQNNGV. This CDR3 region has 18 residues. J gave up 5 bases and V 5 bases, and 16 bases lay outside the gene matches. The DNA of the CDR3 is TGTGCCAGCAGCCCCTCCCTGATGACTAGCGGGAGTAGGAACGAGCAGTACTTC. Translating it yields CASSPSLMTSGSRNEQYF.

This clone has only a few counts. V usage is TRBV6-5 and J usage is TRBJ2-1; TRBD1 matches at 8 bases. This CDR3 is built from 15 residues. Germline V gene lookup returns CDR1 MNHEY and CDR2 SVGAGI. V gave up 6 bases and J gave up 3 bases; unmatched junction bases: 7. The CDR3 protein is CASRVDRANYNEQFF. In DNA form, the CDR3 reads TGTGCCAGCAGGGTGGACAGGGCAAACTACAATGAGCAGTTCTTC.

This chain joins TRBV2 and TRBJ2-7, with a weak D call TRBD2 (5 bases). The V and J ends lost 3 bases and 4 bases respectively, with 10 bases between them. Germline V gene data show CDR1 as SNHLY and CDR2 as FYNNEI. CDR3 length: 13 amino acids. CDR3 amino acids: CASSDWEPYEQYF. The CDR3 DNA reads as TGTGCCAGCAGTGACTGGGAGCCTTACGAGCAGTACTTC.

The chain carries TRBV28 and TRBJ2-7; TRBD1 matches at 10 bases. The germline gives CDR1 MDHEN, CDR2 SYDVKM. The CDR3 consists of 13 residues. Germline trimming cut 6 bases from V and 7 bases from J; bases unmatched to any gene: 6. In nucleotides, the CDR3 is TGTGCCAGCAGACCGGGACAGGGGTTAGAGCAGTACTTC. Residues: CASRPGQGLEQYF.